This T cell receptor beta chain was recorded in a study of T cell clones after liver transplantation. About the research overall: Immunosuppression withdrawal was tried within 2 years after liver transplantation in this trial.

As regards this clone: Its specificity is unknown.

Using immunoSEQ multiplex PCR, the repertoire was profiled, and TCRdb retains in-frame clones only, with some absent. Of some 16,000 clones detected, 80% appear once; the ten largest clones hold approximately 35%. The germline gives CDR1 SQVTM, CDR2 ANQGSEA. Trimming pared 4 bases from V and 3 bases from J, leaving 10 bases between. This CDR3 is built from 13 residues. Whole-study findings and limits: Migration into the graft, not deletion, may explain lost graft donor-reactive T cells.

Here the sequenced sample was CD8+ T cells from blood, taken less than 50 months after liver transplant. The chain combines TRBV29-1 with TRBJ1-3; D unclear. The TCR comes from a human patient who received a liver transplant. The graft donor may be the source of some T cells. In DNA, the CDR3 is TGCAGCGTTGTACGTTGGGGTGGAAACACCATATATTTT. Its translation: CSVVRWGGNTIYF.